This note documents a single TCR beta chain sequence. The repertoire was sequenced with immunoSEQ multiplex PCR; TCRdb's copy has only in-frame clones and lacks some. The table includes roughly 330,000 clones, around 87% detected once. The data are from a study of blood T cell repertoires in COVID-19. Germline V CDR1 and CDR2: SGHRS, YFSETQ. This CDR3 has 15 amino acids. With 4 bases clipped from V and 1 base from J, the junction kept 3 bases outside the gene matches. Participant age was roughly 18 to 90 years, and participants resided in fewer than 30 US areas. Recovery meant two consecutive negative NP/OP PCR tests, professional clearance, or resolved symptoms.

The source of this sequence is a woman in her twenties or thirties who had recovered from COVID-19. The chain is built from TRBV5-1 and TRBJ2-2; 8 nucleotides align to TRBD1. What was sequenced was PBMCs or T cells enriched from blood (not recorded which). Written as DNA, the CDR3 is TGCGCCAGCAGCAGGGACAGGATGAACACCGGGGAGCTGTTTTTT. This codes for CASSRDRMNTGELFF.